Sequencing of this TCR beta chain was carried out in a study of vaccination effects on CD4 cells after COVID-19. Peptide-pool stimulation followed by sequencing identified expanded antigen-specific CD4+ clonotypes in the ViraFEST assay. Following 10 days of culture, CD4+ T cells were isolated. Prior SARS-CoV-2 infection was absent in the vaccine recipients, as shown by negative nucleocapsid antibodies. Note on this clone: Its antigen is still unknown.

TCRdb's table, derived via immunoSEQ multiplex PCR, lists solely in-frame clones and lacks some. This sample has 25,000 to 35,000 clones, with around 75% found just once. This CDR3 contains 11 residues. V lost 8 bases to trimming and J lost 3 bases, with 7 bases between them. Germline CDR1 ENHRY, CDR2 SYGVKD. The input for sequencing was CD4+ T cells from PBMCs cultured with SARS-CoV-2 spike peptides, taken before COVID-19 vaccination. This receptor was identified in a human donor who received a COVID-19 vaccine. V gene TRBV10-3 combines with J gene TRBJ1-2; a weak D match, TRBD1 (5 bases). The CDR3 DNA sequence: TGTGCCATCCCCAGGGACTATGGCTACACCTTC. Translating gives CAIPRDYGYTF.